This TCR beta chain comes out of a study of cytomegalovirus exposure and HLA in healthy donors. 60 Vbeta and 13 Jbeta primers were used in PCR. Some clones are missing from TCRdb's copy, which holds only in-frame ones; the method was immunoSEQ multiplex PCR. Among 150,000 to 200,000 clones, about 85% were seen once, and the ten largest hold 0.9% to 1.2%. This CDR3 has 16 amino acids. With 8 bases removed from V and 0 bases from J, the gap between germline ends came to 19 bases. Germline CDR1 KGHSH, CDR2 LQKENI. The material sequenced was PBMCs. The rearrangement uses TRBV18 and TRBJ1-1, with a tentative D call TRBD1 (5 bases). The receptor's source is a boy younger than 10 in good health and CMV-seronegative. The CDR3 is CASRAGQPGMNTEAFF. Written as DNA, the CDR3 is TGTGCCAGCCGCGCTGGGCAACCAGGGATGAACACTGAAGCTTTCTTT. Full variable domain (rest looked up from reference TRBV18 and TRBJ1-1): NAGVMQNPRHLVRRRGQEARLRCSPMKGHSHVYWYRQLPEEGLKFMVYLQKENIIDESGMPKERFSAEFPKEGPSILRIQQVVRGDSAAYFCASRAGQPGMNTEAFFGQGTRLTVV.